There are many counts of the clone carrying this T cell receptor (beta chain). The sample comes from a study of early T cells in non-severe SARS-CoV-2 infection. The library protocol tagged individual cDNA molecules with unique molecular identifiers. A single record per CDR3 protein comes from TCRdb applying MiXCR to the 5' RACE reads. The repertoire holds about 21,000 distinct CDR3 sequences, with approximately 5.4% as singletons. The V gene's germline CDR1 is SQVTM and CDR2 ANQGSEA. CDR3 size: 12 residues. Trimming took off 4 bases at V and 1 base at J, with 7 bases between the two ends. The gene calls are TRBV29-1 and TRBJ1-1; D may be TRBD1 (5 bases). The sequenced sample was whole blood, obtained at baseline. The clonotype originates from an adult who was a healthcare worker with PCR-confirmed SARS-CoV-2 infection or an uninfected control (not recorded which). CDR3 sequence (DNA): TGCAGCGTTGTTGACAGGAACACTGAAGCTTTCTTT. Its protein is CSVVDRNTEAFF.